This TCR beta chain was documented in a study of blood T cells in healthy people across ages. Study findings and constraints: It was held that diversity estimates obtained from one million T cells represented underestimates.

Germline values: CDR1 LGHNA, CDR2 YNFKEQ. The CDR3 contains 17 residues. Trimming cost V 0 bases and J 5 bases, with 14 bases left between them. The authors ran a second PCR of about 6 to 11 cycles using a sample-barcoded 5' primer and a J-beta primer mix. Through a template-switch adaptor with 12 random nucleotides, each cDNA molecule received a tag. TCRdb analysed the 5' RACE reads with MiXCR anew, one entry per CDR3 protein. The data contain 950,000 to 1,200,000 distinct CDR3 sequences, about two fifths of them singletons. This clonotype was observed a few times. Its antigen is unknown. V and J are TRBV4-2 and TRBJ1-6, with D tentatively TRBD1 (5 bases). This clonotype originated in a man in his late teens or twenties in good health. Sequenced input: blood. The CDR3 DNA follows: TGTGCCAGCAGCCAAGAAGTTGGGGCAGAGAATAATTCACCCCTCCACTTT. It codes for CASSQEVGAENNSPLHF.